These 32 T cell receptor beta chains originate from one sample sequenced in a study of blood T cell repertoires in COVID-19. The repertoire was sequenced with immunoSEQ multiplex PCR; TCRdb's copy has only in-frame clones and lacks some. The table has fewer than 100,000 clones, over 75% seen once; the top ten hold around 5.3%. Material for sequencing was peripheral blood. The receptors derive from an elderly woman with acute or convalescent COVID-19.

The chain is built from TRBV4-3 and TRBJ1-1, with a possible D match to TRBD1 (6 bases). From germline, CDR1 is LGHNA and CDR2 YSLEER. The CDR3 length is 15 residues. The V gene lost 0 bases and the J gene lost 5 bases, with 13 bases spanning the gap. In DNA, the CDR3 is TGCGCCAGCAGCCAAGAAGGCAGGGGAGTTACTGAAGCTTTCTTT. Translating gives CASSQEGRGVTEAFF.

The J gene is TRBJ2-5, the V gene TRBV5-1, with D unresolved. V lost 1 base and J lost 2, with 6 bases in between. The V gene's germline CDR1 is SGHRS and CDR2 YFSETQ. The CDR3 is 13 amino acids. CDR3 in DNA: TGCGCCAGCAGCTTGAACACACAAGAGACCCAGTACTTC. Its protein is CASSLNTQETQYF.

Only a few counts were recorded for this clone. CDR3 residues: CASSWGTSGRASQETQYF. In nucleotides, the CDR3 is TGTGCCAGCAGCTGGGGGACTAGCGGGAGGGCCTCCCAAGAGACCCAGTACTTC. J is TRBJ2-5 and V is TRBV5-4, with 16 bases lining up with TRBD2. CDR3 size: 18 residues. V trimming: 3 bases; J trimming: 1 base; junction bases outside the gene matches: 6. Germline CDR1 SGHNT, CDR2 YYREEE (reference sequence).

This chain links TRBV21-1 with TRBJ2-5; TRBD2 is taken as the D call from the table, unchecked against the DNA. TRBV21-1 is a pseudogene segment. The CDR3 is 17 amino acids. CDR3 sequence: CASSTPPLGLAGETQYF. CDR3 nucleotides: TGTGCCAGCAGCACTCCCCCTCTGGGACTAGCGGGAGAGACCCAGTACTTC.

J is TRBJ2-6 and V is TRBV10-2, with TRBD2 as a possible D gene (5 bases). The CDR3 totals 16 residues. CDR1 WSHSY and CDR2 SAAADI come from the germline V gene. Trimming left V 7 bases short and J 0 bases short, with 13 bases between. The CDR3, as DNA: TGCGCCAGCACTGACCGGGGAGCCTCTGGGGCCAACGTCCTGACTTTC. Translation gives CASTDRGASGANVLTF.

In DNA, the CDR3 is TGTGCCAGCAGCGTCGCCGGGACTAGCGGGAGAACCTCCCAGGAGACCCAGTACTTC. This encodes CASSVAGTSGRTSQETQYF. The J gene is TRBJ2-5, the V gene TRBV9, with TRBD2 matching 14 bases. This CDR3 region has 19 residues. With V trimmed by 2 bases and J by 5 bases, 14 bases remained unmatched. Germline loops: CDR1 SGDLS, CDR2 YYNGEE.

For this clone: The junction shows a germline mismatch at one end, possibly a read error. J is TRBJ2-7 and V is TRBV6-2 or TRBV6-3, with a tentative D call TRBD1 (6 bases). The CDR3 runs to 15 residues. Per the germline V gene, CDR1 is MNHEY and CDR2 is SVGEGT. The CDR3 DNA follows: TGTGCCAGCAGTGACTCCGGGACAAGCAACTACGAGCAGTACTTC. Its translation: CASSDSGTSNYEQYF.

CDR3 sequence: CASRIAGIYEQYF. The CDR3 DNA reads TGTGCCAGCCGGATAGCGGGGATATACGAGCAGTACTTC. This chain links TRBV6-5 with TRBJ2-7; 8 nucleotides agree with TRBD2. The CDR3 spans 13 residues. Germline CDR1 reads MNHEY; CDR2 reads SVGAGI. V shed 8 bases and J 4 bases; nucleotides not matched to a gene: 7.

The chain links TRBV29-1 to TRBJ1-3; possibly TRBD1 for D (6 bases). In germline, CDR1 is SQVTM, CDR2 ANQGSEA. The CDR3 loop spans 15 amino acids. V was cut by 1 base and J by 2 bases, with 12 bases left in between. CDR3 sequence (DNA): TGCAGCGTTGAAGGCCAGGGGTTAACTGGAAACACCATATATTTT. Translation gives CSVEGQGLTGNTIYF.

This sequence joins TRBV2 and TRBJ2-2; 10 bases align to TRBD1. CDR1 and CDR2 (germline): SNHLY, FYNNEI. The CDR3 length is 14 residues. V shed 10 bases and J 5 bases; nucleotides not matched to a gene: 7. The CDR3 loop reads CATTGTGVTGELFF. The CDR3 nucleotides are TGTGCCACCACGGGGACAGGGGTGACCGGGGAGCTGTTTTTT.

The chain carries TRBV5-6 and TRBJ2-7; 10 positions agree with TRBD1. V lost 4 bases and J lost 6; bases outside the gene matches: 10. Germline loops: CDR1 SGHDT, CDR2 YYEEEE. The CDR3 totals 15 residues. The CDR3 DNA reads TGTGCCAGCAGCCGAAGGGACAGGGGATGGTCCGAGCAGTACTTC. Its translation: CASSRRDRGWSEQYF.

The rearrangement uses TRBV7-2 and TRBJ1-2, with a possible D match to TRBD1 (5 bases). V lost 3 bases, J lost 5 bases, and 19 bases lay in between. This CDR3 region has 16 residues. Germline V lookup: CDR1 SGHTA, CDR2 FQGNSA. Written as DNA, the CDR3 is TGTGCCAGCAGCTTGGGTGCCTCGGACACATATTATGGCTACACCTTC. Amino acid sequence: CASSLGASDTYYGYTF.

This chain joins TRBV6-2 or TRBV6-3 and TRBJ1-5; D is possibly TRBD1 (6 bases). CDR1 is MNHEY, CDR2 SVGEGT, per germline. The CDR3 extends over 15 amino acids. The germline V and J ends were trimmed by 4 bases and 4 bases, with 14 bases remaining between them. The CDR3 reads CASSSPGVRNQPQHF. For the CDR3, the DNA is TGTGCCAGCAGTTCTCCAGGGGTACGGAATCAGCCCCAGCATTTT.

The genes are TRBV7-3 and TRBJ2-2; perhaps TRBD1 as D (5 bases). The length of the CDR3 is 13 residues. Trimming took 3 bases from V and 4 from J, leaving 6 bases between them. Germline V lookup: CDR1 SGHTA, CDR2 FQGTGA. CDR3 coding DNA: TGTGCCAGCAGCTTGACAGTCACCGGGGAGCTGTTTTTT. Encoded protein: CASSLTVTGELFF.

The chain is built from TRBV5-4 and TRBJ2-5; D is ambiguous. The ends were cut back, 3 bases at V and 2 bases at J, with 8 bases in the middle. This CDR3 has 13 residues. Germline CDR1 is SGHNT and CDR2 is YYREEE (reference sequence). The chain's CDR3 is CASSSDKQETQYF. Written as DNA, the CDR3 is TGTGCCAGCAGCTCTGACAAACAAGAGACCCAGTACTTC.

The CDR3 loop reads CASSAQAGNEQFF. CDR3 coding DNA: TGTGCCAGCAGTGCTCAAGCCGGGAATGAGCAGTTCTTC. The chain employs TRBV6-4 and TRBJ2-1; unclear D gene. The CDR3 sequence is 13 residues long. V was trimmed by 4 bases and J by 7 bases, leaving 11 bases between them. The germline CDR1 and CDR2 sequences are MRHNA and SNTAGT.

V and J are TRBV14 and TRBJ2-1, with 7 nucleotides matching TRBD2. Germline lookup yields CDR1 SGHDN and CDR2 FVKESK. The CDR3 length is 17 residues. J lost 2 bases, V lost 1 base, and 8 bases had no gene match. The CDR3 loop reads CASSQVGAGRAYNEQFF. The CDR3 region has the DNA TGTGCCAGCAGCCAAGTAGGAGCGGGGAGAGCCTACAATGAGCAGTTCTTC. Variable domain in full (rest from reference TRBV14 and TRBJ2-1): EAGVTQFPSHSVIEKGQTVTLRCDPISGHDNLYWYRRVMGKEIKFLLHFVKESKQDESGMPNNRFLAERTGGTYSTLKVQPAELEDSGVYFCASSQVGAGRAYNEQFFGPGTRLTVL.

The chain joins TRBV11-3 to TRBJ2-3; 8 bases fit TRBD2. The CDR3 covers 18 residues. The germline V gene has CDR1 SGHNT and CDR2 YENEEA. After removal of 2 bases from V and 6 bases from J, the junction contained 16 bases not matched to a gene. CDR3 sequence reads: CASSLSRQAGDVSDTQYF. The DNA for the CDR3 is TGTGCCAGCAGCTTAAGCAGGCAAGCGGGAGATGTTTCGGATACGCAGTATTTT. The variable domain in full, with the rest retrieved from reference TRBV11-3 and TRBJ2-3, is EAGVVQSPRYKIIEKKQPVAFWCNPISGHNTLYWYLQNLGQGPELLIRYENEEAVDDSQLPKDRFSAERLKGVDSTLKIQPAELGDSAVYLCASSLSRQAGDVSDTQYFGPGTRLTVL.

This chain joins TRBV6-2 or TRBV6-3 and TRBJ2-1, with a weak D call TRBD1 (5 bases). This CDR3 is 15 amino acids long. The ends were cut back, 5 bases at V and 5 bases at J, with 16 bases in the middle. Germline CDR1 reads MNHEY; CDR2 reads SVGEGT. CDR3 DNA sequence: TGTGCCAGCAGTACGCCTAGGGGCAGGAACAATGAGCAGTTCTTC. Encoded protein: CASSTPRGRNNEQFF.

The chain joins TRBV19 to TRBJ1-1; D gene unclear. The CDR3 has 15 amino acids. CDR1 and CDR2 (germline): LNHDA, SQIVND (reference sequence). V was cut by 1 base and J by 0 bases, with 9 bases left in between. CDR3 DNA sequence: TGTGCCAGTAGTATAGTTGGAGTCGTGAACACTGAAGCTTTCTTT. Encoded protein: CASSIVGVVNTEAFF.

The chain uses TRBV25-1 and TRBJ2-3; no firm D call. Germline V lookup: CDR1 MGHDK, CDR2 SYGVNS. The CDR3 extends over 14 amino acids. Trimming cost V 2 bases and J 2 bases, with 8 bases left between them. CDR3 in amino acids: CASSEGTSTDTQYF. As DNA, the CDR3 is TGTGCCAGCAGTGAAGGCACCTCCACAGATACGCAGTATTTT.

This chain links TRBV20-1 with TRBJ2-5; unclear D gene. V was trimmed by 3 bases and J by 3 bases, leaving 17 bases between them. CDR3 length equals 15 residues. Germline V gene lookup returns CDR1 DFQATT and CDR2 SNEGSKA (reference sequence). DNA of the CDR3: TGCAGTGCTAGTCTCCCCCGACGGGTCGAAGAGACCCAGTACTTC. Protein sequence: CSASLPRRVEETQYF.

The chain couples TRBV5-1 to TRBJ2-5, with D possibly being TRBD2 (7 bases). V dropped 4 bases and J dropped 7 bases, with 23 bases sitting between them. The CDR3 length is 16 residues. The germline V gene has CDR1 SGHRS and CDR2 YFSETQ. The CDR3 DNA reads TGCGCCAGCAGCCCTTTAGGGGGGGACAAGGAGGGGACCCAGTACTTC. It yields the protein CASSPLGGDKEGTQYF.

The V call is TRBV4-2, the J call TRBJ1-2; 9 bases line up with TRBD1. Germline V gene data show CDR1 as LGHNA and CDR2 as YNFKEQ. Losses at the gene ends were 0 bases for V and 8 bases for J; bases not matched to a gene: 19. CDR3 length: 19 amino acids. CDR3 nucleotides: TGTGCCAGCAGCCAAGACATGGGGTGGGGACAGGGCCCCAATGGGGGCTACACCTTC. This gives the protein CASSQDMGWGQGPNGGYTF.

This sequence joins TRBV6-5 and TRBJ2-2; 13 nucleotides match TRBD2. The CDR3 is 16 residues long. CDR1 is MNHEY and CDR2 is SVGAGI in the germline V gene. V shed 4 bases, J shed 6 bases, and the junction held 5 bases outside the gene matches. CDR3 coding DNA: TGTGCCAGCAGTTCCGGACTAGCGGGGGCGGCCGGGGAGCTGTTTTTT. As protein: CASSSGLAGAAGELFF.

The chain employs TRBV19 and TRBJ1-2; 7 bases are a match to TRBD1. The CDR3 contains 14 residues. CDR1 and CDR2 from the germline V gene are LNHDA and SQIVND (reference sequence). J lost 8 bases, V lost 7 bases, and 13 bases had no gene match. CDR3 sequence (DNA): TGTGCCAGTACCCCGGACAGGACATCTGGAGGCTACACCTTC. It codes for CASTPDRTSGGYTF.

A few counts support this clone. This chain links TRBV7-2 with TRBJ1-1; TRBD1 might be the D (6 bases). The CDR3 runs 14 residues. Germline-derived CDR1 and CDR2 are SGHTA and FQGNSA. The V gene lost 6 bases and the J gene lost 9 bases, with 20 bases spanning the gap. CDR3 coding DNA: TGTGCCAGCAGACCGTCTCAGGGGAATGTGAAAGCTTTCTTT. It yields the protein CASRPSQGNVKAFF.

The chain is built from TRBV2 and TRBJ2-7; a possible D gene is TRBD1 (5 bases). There are 11 residues in the CDR3. The germline V gene has CDR1 SNHLY and CDR2 FYNNEI. Trimming pared 6 bases from V and 8 bases from J, leaving 11 bases between. CDR3 amino acids: CASSSTVQQYF. The CDR3 region has the DNA TGTGCCAGCAGCTCGACAGTTCAGCAGTACTTC.

The chain recombines TRBV27 with TRBJ2-2; D gene uncertain. Germline lookup yields CDR1 MNHEY and CDR2 SMNVEV (reference sequence). Between the trimmed V and J ends, which lost 3 bases and 2 bases, there was a span of 4 bases. This CDR3 contains 13 residues. The CDR3 region is CASSFTNTGELFF. The DNA for the CDR3 is TGTGCCAGCAGTTTTACTAACACCGGGGAGCTGTTTTTT.

The V call is TRBV5-1, the J call TRBJ2-1; TRBD2 aligns across 7 bases. The V gene's germline CDR1 is SGHRS and CDR2 YFSETQ. This CDR3 spans 16 amino acids. The trim removed 2 bases at V and 4 bases at J, leaving 9 bases unmatched. The CDR3 DNA reads as TGCGCCAGCAGCTTTAACGCGCGGGAGTCTTACAATGAGCAGTTCTTC. Encoded protein: CASSFNARESYNEQFF.

The J gene is TRBJ2-7, the V gene TRBV7-3, with 12 nucleotides matching TRBD2. After removal of 5 bases from V and 1 base from J, the junction contained 6 bases not matched to a gene. The germline V gene has CDR1 SGHTA and CDR2 FQGTGA. This CDR3 is built from 16 residues. CDR3 nucleotide sequence: TGTGCCAGCAGCGCCCTGACTAGCGGGAGATCCTACGAGCAGTACTTC. It specifies CASSALTSGRSYEQYF.

This clone was observed once. V and J are TRBV6-2 or TRBV6-3 and TRBJ2-7; D might be TRBD2 (5 bases). V shed 4 bases and J shed 5 bases, with 18 bases lying between them. This CDR3 is built from 15 residues. Looked up from germline, CDR1 is MNHEY and CDR2 is SVGEGT. The DNA of the CDR3 is TGTGCCAGCAGTTTGGTGGGGTCCGGGATAGACGAGCAGTACTTC. Protein product: CASSLVGSGIDEQYF.